This TCR beta chain was identified during a study of OX40 agonist ivuxolimab in advanced cancers. Study background: Those enrolled were approximately 87% male, with a mean age of 60 years and ages from roughly 20 to 85. Three patients had partial responses: one hepatocellular carcinoma, two cutaneous melanoma.

Profiling relied on immunoSEQ multiplex PCR, and the TCRdb table lists in-frame clones only, not all of them. This table holds under 85,000 clones, about 89% found once. Germline assignment: CDR1 SGHRS and CDR2 YFSETQ. V lost 7 bases and J 4 bases, leaving 20 bases between the germline ends. This CDR3 contains 16 residues. Autoimmune disease history or systemic immunosuppression led to patient exclusion. The clonotype originates from an adult with an advanced solid tumor such as melanoma, head and neck, liver or kidney cancer. The rearrangement uses TRBV5-1 and TRBJ2-2; tentative D call: TRBD2 (5 bases). Sequencing used CD4+ or CD8+ T cells sorted from blood, obtained in a trial of the OX40 agonist ivuxolimab. CDR3: CASSLGLAAGTGELFF. In nucleotides, the CDR3 is TGCGCCAGCTCCCTCGGGCTGGCGGCGGGCACCGGGGAGCTGTTTTTT.